Below, 15 T cell receptor beta chains from the same sample are listed, as sequenced in a study of T cell responses to AZD1222 COVID-19 vaccine. Sequencing was performed with immunoSEQ multiplex PCR; in TCRdb, only in-frame clones are kept and a portion is missing. The table lists fewer than 150,000 clones, about 89% of them singletons. This material consisted of peripheral blood, taken 28 days after the second AZD1222 dose. These receptors originate from an adult who received the AZD1222 COVID-19 vaccine.

The chain has TRBV5-6 and TRBJ1-6; TRBD1 matches 7 bases. CDR1 is SGHDT and CDR2 is YYEEEE in the germline V gene. V shed 3 bases and J 1 base; nucleotides not matched to a gene: 1. The CDR3 loop spans 15 amino acids. CDR3: CASSYRGSYNSPLHF. For the CDR3, the DNA is TGTGCCAGCAGCTACAGGGGATCCTATAATTCACCCCTCCACTTT.

The CDR3 DNA reads as TGTGCCAGCAGCCGACGGACAGATAGTAACTATGGCTACACCTTC. Translation gives CASSRRTDSNYGYTF. The chain couples TRBV3-1 (or the pseudogene TRBV3-2) to TRBJ1-2; weak D call: TRBD1 (6 bases). The CDR3 loop spans 15 amino acids. V dropped 4 bases and J dropped 1 base, with 13 bases sitting between them. Germline assignment: CDR1 LGHDT and CDR2 YNNKEL (reference sequence).

The chain couples TRBV5-1 to TRBJ2-7; TRBD1 is a possible D gene (5 bases). With 4 bases removed from V and 0 bases from J, the gap between germline ends came to 11 bases. Germline loops: CDR1 SGHRS, CDR2 YFSETQ. CDR3 length: 14 amino acids. CDR3 nucleotide sequence: TGCGCCAGCAGCCCCGACAGTTTCTCCTACGAGCAGTACTTC. This codes for CASSPDSFSYEQYF.

J is TRBJ1-1 and V is TRBV19; the D gene is possibly TRBD1 (5 bases). Germline V lookup: CDR1 LNHDA, CDR2 SQIVND (reference sequence). V shed 7 bases and J shed 6 bases, with 24 bases lying between them. The CDR3 totals 16 residues. The CDR3 coding sequence is TGTGCCAGTACCAACGAGAAGGGGTCTTTAAGCCCTGAAGCTTTCTTT. This encodes CASTNEKGSLSPEAFF.

This rearrangement joins TRBV5-1 to TRBJ1-1; 7 nucleotides align to TRBD1. This CDR3 has 15 amino acids. Germline-derived CDR1 and CDR2 are SGHRS and YFSETQ. V lost 4 bases, J lost 1 base, and 7 bases stayed unmatched. CDR3 region: CASSAVTGTNTEAFF. The CDR3 DNA is TGCGCCAGCAGCGCCGTGACAGGGACGAACACTGAAGCTTTCTTT.

This chain uses TRBV7-2 with TRBJ2-7, with 10 bases identical to TRBD1. CDR3 length equals 16 residues. Per the germline V gene, CDR1 is SGHTA and CDR2 is FQGNSA. V trimming: 2 bases; J trimming: 6 bases; junction bases outside the gene matches: 10. CDR3 amino acids: CASSLLYGTGVGEQYF. CDR3 coding DNA: TGTGCCAGCAGCTTATTGTACGGGACAGGGGTTGGCGAGCAGTACTTC.

This clone has only one observation. The V gene is TRBV5-1, the J gene TRBJ1-6; weak D call: TRBD1 (5 bases). The CDR3 spans 16 residues. The germline gives CDR1 SGHRS, CDR2 YFSETQ. Trimming shortened V by 1 base and J by 7 bases, and 15 bases separated the two germline ends. The CDR3 coding sequence is TGCGCCAGCAGCTTGTCTGGGGCCATTGTGAATTCACCCCTCCACTTT. Encoded protein: CASSLSGAIVNSPLHF.

The chain joins TRBV11-1 to TRBJ2-2; 8 nucleotides match TRBD1. CDR1 is SGHAT and CDR2 is FQDESV in the germline V gene (reference sequence). Trimming cost V 4 bases and J 0 bases; bases outside gene matches: 4. The CDR3 loop spans 16 amino acids. The CDR3 here is CASSSRTGTNTGELFF. CDR3 DNA: TGTGCCAGCAGCTCCCGGACAGGGACGAACACCGGGGAGCTGTTTTTT.

J is TRBJ2-1 and V is TRBV6-2 or TRBV6-3, with D maybe TRBD2 (5 bases). The CDR3 contains 17 residues. V was cut by 2 bases and J by 1 base, with 15 bases left in between. CDR1 and CDR2 from the germline V gene are MNHEY and SVGEGT. CDR3 residues: CASSYIKGTSSYNEQFF. The CDR3, as DNA: TGTGCCAGCAGTTACATCAAGGGAACTAGTTCCTACAATGAGCAGTTCTTC.

This clone appeared once. The chain recombines TRBV5-1 with TRBJ1-2, with unresolved D. V lost 0 bases to trimming and J lost 2 bases, with 8 bases between them. The CDR3 is 14 residues long. Germline V gives CDR1 SGHRS, CDR2 YFSETQ. The CDR3 spells CASSLDGINYGYTF. The CDR3 bases are TGCGCCAGCAGCTTGGACGGCATAAACTATGGCTACACCTTC.

This rearrangement joins TRBV28 to TRBJ2-1; weak D call: TRBD2 (6 bases). CDR3 size: 13 residues. Trimming removed 4 bases at V and 2 bases at J, with 6 bases between. Germline V CDR1 and CDR2: MDHEN, SYDVKM. The CDR3 DNA reads TGTGCCAGCAGTTCGGGGGCCTACAATGAGCAGTTCTTC. Its protein product is CASSSGAYNEQFF.

V gene TRBV11-2 combines with J gene TRBJ1-2, with D possibly being TRBD1 (5 bases). Germline CDR1 reads SGHAT; CDR2 reads FQNNGV. The length of the CDR3 is 15 residues. V was pared by 1 base and J by 5 bases, with 14 bases between. In nucleotides, the CDR3 is TGTGCCAGCAGCTTAGTTGCAGGGAGTGGGTATGGCTACACCTTC. This encodes CASSLVAGSGYGYTF.

The chain carries TRBV5-1 and TRBJ2-1; 10 nucleotides match TRBD2. CDR1 is SGHRS and CDR2 is YFSETQ in the germline V gene. J was trimmed by 4 bases and V by 3 bases; bases with no gene match: 1. CDR3 length: 14 amino acids. As DNA, the CDR3 is TGCGCCAGCAGCTCGGGACTAGCGTACAATGAGCAGTTCTTC. Protein product: CASSSGLAYNEQFF.

In its sample, this clone was seen once. This chain joins TRBV6-6 and TRBJ1-3; the match to TRBD1 covers 7 bases. Germline assignment: CDR1 MNHNY and CDR2 SVGAGI (reference sequence). V lost 4 bases, J lost 0 bases, and 6 bases stayed unmatched. This CDR3 has 16 amino acids. CDR3 in amino acids: CASSWIGTDSGNTIYF. As DNA, the CDR3 is TGTGCCAGCAGTTGGATCGGGACAGACTCTGGAAACACCATATATTTT.

V and J are TRBV27 and TRBJ1-2; D is uncertain. The germline V gene encodes CDR1 MNHEY and CDR2 SMNVEV (reference sequence). The V end lost 7 bases, the J end lost 8 bases, and 11 bases lay between the germline ends. The CDR3 has 11 residues. The CDR3 here is CASIIPGGYTF. The CDR3 DNA follows: TGTGCCAGCATAATTCCCGGAGGCTACACCTTC.